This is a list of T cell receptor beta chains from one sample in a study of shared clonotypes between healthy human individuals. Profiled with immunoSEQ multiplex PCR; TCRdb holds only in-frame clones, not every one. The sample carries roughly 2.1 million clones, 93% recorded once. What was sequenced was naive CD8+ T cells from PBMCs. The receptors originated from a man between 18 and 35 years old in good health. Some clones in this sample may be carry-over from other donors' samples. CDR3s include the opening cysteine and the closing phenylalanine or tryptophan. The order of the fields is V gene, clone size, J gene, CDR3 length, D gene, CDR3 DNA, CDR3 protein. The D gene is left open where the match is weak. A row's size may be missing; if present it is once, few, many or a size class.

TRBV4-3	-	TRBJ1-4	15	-	TGCGCCAGCAGCCAGGTTGAGGGCATTAATGAGAGGTTGTTTTTT	CASSQVEGINERLFF
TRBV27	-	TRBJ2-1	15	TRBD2	TGTGCCAGCTCTATACCGGGACTAGCGCGCAATGAGCAGTTCTTC	CASSIPGLARNEQFF
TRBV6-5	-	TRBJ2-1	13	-	TGTGCCAGCAGGAAGACGGGAGACAATGAGCAGTTCTTC	CASRKTGDNEQFF
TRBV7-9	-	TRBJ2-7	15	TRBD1	TGTGCCAGCAGCTTAGGAGTGGGGGACAGGGCCGAGCAGTACTTC	CASSLGVGDRAEQYF
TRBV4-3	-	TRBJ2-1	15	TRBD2	TGCGCCAGCAGCCAAGGAAGCGGGAGCTACAATGAGCAGTTCTTC	CASSQGSGSYNEQFF
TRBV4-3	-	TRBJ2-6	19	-	TGCGCCAGCAGCCAAGAATCTGGGGGAGCGCTGTCTGGGGCCAACGTCCTGACTTTC	CASSQESGGALSGANVLTF
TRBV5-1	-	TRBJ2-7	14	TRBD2	TGCGCCAGCAGCTGGGGACTAGCAACCCGCGAGCAGTACTTC	CASSWGLATREQYF
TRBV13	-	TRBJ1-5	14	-	TGTGCCAGCAGCTTTCGAGGGAGCAATCAGCCCCAGCATTTT	CASSFRGSNQPQHF
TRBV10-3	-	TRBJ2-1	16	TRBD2	TGTGCCATCAGGACAAATGAGCGGGAGGCTTACAATGAGCAGTTCTTC	CAIRTNEREAYNEQFF
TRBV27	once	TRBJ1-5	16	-	TGTGCCAGCAGTTTTTCGTCAACAGTGGGAGGCCAGCCCCAGCATTTT	CASSFSSTVGGQPQHF
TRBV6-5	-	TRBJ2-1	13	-	TGTGCCAGCAAACTGAGCTCCTACAATGAGCAGTTCTTC	CASKLSSYNEQFF
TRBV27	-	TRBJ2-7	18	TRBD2	TGTGCCAGCAGTTTATCCAGACTAGCGGGGGACCTCTCGGAGGAGCAGTACTTC	CASSLSRLAGDLSEEQYF
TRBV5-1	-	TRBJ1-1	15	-	TGCGCCAGCAGCTCCGACCTAGGGTTCCGAGCTGAAGCTTTCTTT	CASSSDLGFRAEAFF
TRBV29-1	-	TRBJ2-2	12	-	TGCAGCGTTGACTCAGGGTCCGGGGAGCTGTTTTTT	CSVDSGSGELFF
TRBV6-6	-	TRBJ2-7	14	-	TGTGCCAGCAGTCTGACAAGTTACTCCTACGAGCAGTACTTC	CASSLTSYSYEQYF
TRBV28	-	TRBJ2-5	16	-	TGTGCCAGCAGAAACCCTTTGGACCCCCGGAGGGAGACCCAGTACTTC	CASRNPLDPRRETQYF
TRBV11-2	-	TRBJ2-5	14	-	TGTGCCAGCAGCTTAGTAGCGGTCCAAGAGACCCAGTACTTC	CASSLVAVQETQYF
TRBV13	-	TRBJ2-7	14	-	TGTGCCAGCAGCCCGGGAACAGTTCCCTACGGGCAGTACTTC	CASSPGTVPYGQYF
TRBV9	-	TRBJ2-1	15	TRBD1	TGTGCCAGCAGCGGGCGCTCCGGGACAGGGTATGAGCAGTTCTTC	CASSGRSGTGYEQFF
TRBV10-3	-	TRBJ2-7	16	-	TGTGCCATCAGTGTTTTCGTCCGTGACGGGGCCTACGAGCAGTACTTC	CAISVFVRDGAYEQYF
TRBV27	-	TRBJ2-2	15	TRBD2	TGTGCCAGCAGGGGGCGGGAGGGCCTTGGTGGGGAGCTGTTTTTT	CASRGREGLGGELFF
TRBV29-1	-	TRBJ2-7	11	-	TGCAGCGTTGAAGTCTCCTACGAGCAGTACTTC	CSVEVSYEQYF